One TCR beta chain is described in this entry. Its antigen target is currently unknown. The input lacks base qualities; no much larger clone sits a single base away. The sample belongs to a study of blood T cell repertoires in COVID-19 (dated by TCRdb to about 2020). In the study overall: Samples covering the acute and convalescent phases of COVID-19 were provided by collaborators in the United States, Italy and Spain. The prospective study material was composed of cDNA or gDNA derived from T cells, B-cell-depleted T cells, or PBMCs. Deeply sampled blood TCRbeta repertoires from subjects exposed to, actively infected with, or recovered from COVID-19 were included in the dataset. A freely available public database, intended as a resource for researchers studying the immune response to SARS-CoV-2, is where the repertoires were released. The samples were drawn from the first 160 participants of the ongoing ImmuneRACE study and from 1,254 subjects provided by 6 global collaborators. The sample metadata nearly always contained a de-identified subject ID, COVID-19 status, age in years and sex. HLA class I and class II types, where available, came from metadata supplied by the sample provider rather than from assay-based typing. Summary of the overall study and its limitations: The quantity of clinical and demographic metadata differed by source and by participant and was supplied without curation.

V is pruned by 7 bases and J by 6 bases, leaving 1 base of the junction without a gene match. From the germline V gene (reference sequence), CDR1 is LNHDA and CDR2 is SQIVND. Counted from cysteine to phenylalanine, this CDR3 has 11 amino acids. The DNA shown is the 33-base CDR3, in frame from base 1. TCRbeta CDR3 regions were amplified from genomic DNA using the immunoSEQ Assay, a bias-controlled multiplex PCR. In the original analysis: The number of nucleated cells in each sample was estimated from the amplification of reference gene primers within the assay. To quantify the absolute abundance of each unique TCRbeta CDR3 rearrangement, sequence reads were collapsed and filtered. For each sample, productive Simpson clonality was calculated as the square root of Simpson's diversity index across productive rearrangements. The clones in this table, taken by TCRdb from immuneACCESS, are in-frame only. Not every clone is retained; where verified, under half of the shortfall comes from an unresolved V gene, and the cause of the rest is unknown. V, J and clone size reflect that table, while D and trimming were determined from the DNA. This sample lists about 250,000 clones; 80% to 90% were detected once. Over 2% of the sample is taken by the ten largest.

In the prospective study, participants were about 18 to 89 years old, resided in about two dozen geographic areas of the United States, and were enrolled through a virtual design. Cohort assignment in the prospective study relied on participant-reported clinical history from a screening survey and a study questionnaire. Recovered participants in ImmuneRACE Cohort 3 were defined as having two consecutive negative NP/OP PCR tests, clearance from a healthcare professional, or resolution of symptoms. Each participant in the prospective study had whole blood, serum and a nasopharyngeal or oropharyngeal swab collected by mobile phlebotomists. Additional blood draws and questionnaires over an approximately two-month period could optionally be provided by prospective study participants. Before DNA extraction, blood samples from the prospective study were shipped at room temperature or frozen.

The TCR originated in a woman younger than 30 who had recovered from COVID-19. The V and J genes are TRBV19 and TRBJ1-2, with TRBD1 matching 8 junction bases. The sequencing sample was made of PBMCs or T cells enriched from blood (not recorded which). The bases are TGTGCCAGTACAGGGGGCAATGGCTACACCTTC. Its product reads: CASTGGNGYTF.